This entry lists 4 T cell receptor beta chains sequenced from one sample in a study of cytomegalovirus exposure and HLA in healthy donors. The PCR was carried out with 60 Vbeta primers and 13 Jbeta primers. Some clones are missing from TCRdb's copy, which holds only in-frame ones; the method was immunoSEQ multiplex PCR. This sample has over 150,000 clones, with around 82% found just once. The sequencing input was PBMCs. The receptors were gathered from a boy younger than 10 in good health and CMV-seronegative.

The chain employs TRBV5-5 and TRBJ1-4; D gene unclear. Germline-derived CDR1 and CDR2 are SGHKS and YYEKEE (reference sequence). Trimming took 1 base from V and 5 from J, leaving 12 bases between them. CDR3 length: 15 amino acids. In DNA, the CDR3 is TGTGCCAGCAGCTTGTATGAGGGCCGAAATGAAAAACTGTTTTTT. Translated: CASSLYEGRNEKLFF.

The gene calls are TRBV5-1 and TRBJ2-6; no clear D. The V gene's germline CDR1 is SGHRS and CDR2 YFSETQ. The CDR3 runs to 15 residues. V was pared by 2 bases and J by 4 bases, with 10 bases between. In nucleotides, the CDR3 is TGCGCCAGCAGCTTATTGGGCTCCGGGGCCAACGTCCTGACTTTC. Encoded protein: CASSLLGSGANVLTF.

The CDR3, as DNA: TGTGCCAGCAGCGTAGAAATAGCGGGAGGGCCAAAGTACTTC. Encoded protein: CASSVEIAGGPKYF. This chain links TRBV9 with TRBJ2-7, with TRBD2 matching 11 bases. The CDR3 is 14 amino acids. J gave up 11 bases and V 0 bases, and 7 bases lay outside the gene matches. Germline V gives CDR1 SGDLS, CDR2 YYNGEE.

The rearrangement joins TRBV9 to TRBJ2-5; D perhaps matches TRBD2 (6 bases). The V gene's germline CDR1 is SGDLS and CDR2 YYNGEE. The CDR3 extends over 13 amino acids. V lost 3 bases to trimming and J lost 5 bases, with 11 bases between them. The CDR3 region has the DNA TGTGCCAGCAGCGACGGGAGTCAGGAGACCCAGTACTTC. It codes for CASSDGSQETQYF.